The rows below give T cell receptor beta chains drawn from one sample of a study of T-cell memory formation after mild COVID-19. Each CDR3 protein is one row after TCRdb ran MiXCR on the 5' RACE reads. The table shows about 440,000 distinct CDR3 sequences, with approximately 20% occurring only once. Source material: PBMCs or a T cell subset sorted from them (not recorded which). Receptor source: an adult woman who had mild COVID-19 (a few samples of this study predate the infection). Cell type and time point are not known. Each CDR3 is given without its conserved first and last residue.

V: TRBV5-6; length: 13; CDR3: ASSSPGQLQETQY
V: TRBV7-2; length: 11; CDR3: ASSQDPYYEQY
V: TRBV5-1; length: 13; CDR3: ASSPGQGSTDTQY
V: TRBV6-1; length: 13; CDR3: ASSDATGSNSPLH
V: TRBV10-3; length: 13; CDR3: AISGGAGRNNEQF
V: TRBV29-1; length: 13; CDR3: SVAEHRGGSYEQY
V: TRBV18; length: 11; CDR3: ASSPDPGYEQY
V: TRBV20-1; length: 14; CDR3: SAWASGEGHNQPQH
V: TRBV5-1; length: 12; CDR3: ASSSDTTSYEQY
V: TRBV7-6; length: 17; CDR3: ASSREQGTSNARVYEQY
V: TRBV12-3/TRBV12-4; length: 13; CDR3: ASSYGGRRLSEQY
V: TRBV3-1; length: 11; CDR3: ASSQGLAGRLY
V: TRBV24-1; length: 14; CDR3: ATSDPHIGPQETQY
V: TRBV4-2; length: 12; CDR3: ASSQDDPRETQY
V: TRBV6-5; length: 11; CDR3: ASSPSTAYGYT
V: TRBV5-1; length: 13; CDR3: ASSVDRSSYNEQF
V: TRBV7-6; length: 9; CDR3: ASSVGHEQY